The source of this TCR beta chain is a study of T cells after yellow fever vaccination. General study findings and limits: CD4 and CD8 compartments shared a small share of clonotypes.

Trimming removed 2 bases at V and 6 bases at J, with 9 bases between. CDR3 length: 13 amino acids. Germline V gene data show CDR1 as ENHRY and CDR2 as SYGVKD. This clonotype was counted ten times or more. The target antigen is unknown. TCRdb re-derived calls from the 5' RACE reads in MiXCR, one entry per CDR3 protein. Here the sample spans more than 90,000 distinct CDR3 sequences, 6.5% to 9% being singletons. Material: CD8+ T cells sorted from PBMCs, obtained 45 days after the yellow fever booster vaccination. This TCR was recovered from a man between 25 and 39 years old who received the YFV17D yellow fever vaccine. The chain uses TRBV10-3 and TRBJ2-3; D remains unclear. The CDR3 nucleotides read TGTGCCATCAGTGAGGCTCAACCGGATACGCAGTATTTT. Amino acids: CAISEAQPDTQYF.